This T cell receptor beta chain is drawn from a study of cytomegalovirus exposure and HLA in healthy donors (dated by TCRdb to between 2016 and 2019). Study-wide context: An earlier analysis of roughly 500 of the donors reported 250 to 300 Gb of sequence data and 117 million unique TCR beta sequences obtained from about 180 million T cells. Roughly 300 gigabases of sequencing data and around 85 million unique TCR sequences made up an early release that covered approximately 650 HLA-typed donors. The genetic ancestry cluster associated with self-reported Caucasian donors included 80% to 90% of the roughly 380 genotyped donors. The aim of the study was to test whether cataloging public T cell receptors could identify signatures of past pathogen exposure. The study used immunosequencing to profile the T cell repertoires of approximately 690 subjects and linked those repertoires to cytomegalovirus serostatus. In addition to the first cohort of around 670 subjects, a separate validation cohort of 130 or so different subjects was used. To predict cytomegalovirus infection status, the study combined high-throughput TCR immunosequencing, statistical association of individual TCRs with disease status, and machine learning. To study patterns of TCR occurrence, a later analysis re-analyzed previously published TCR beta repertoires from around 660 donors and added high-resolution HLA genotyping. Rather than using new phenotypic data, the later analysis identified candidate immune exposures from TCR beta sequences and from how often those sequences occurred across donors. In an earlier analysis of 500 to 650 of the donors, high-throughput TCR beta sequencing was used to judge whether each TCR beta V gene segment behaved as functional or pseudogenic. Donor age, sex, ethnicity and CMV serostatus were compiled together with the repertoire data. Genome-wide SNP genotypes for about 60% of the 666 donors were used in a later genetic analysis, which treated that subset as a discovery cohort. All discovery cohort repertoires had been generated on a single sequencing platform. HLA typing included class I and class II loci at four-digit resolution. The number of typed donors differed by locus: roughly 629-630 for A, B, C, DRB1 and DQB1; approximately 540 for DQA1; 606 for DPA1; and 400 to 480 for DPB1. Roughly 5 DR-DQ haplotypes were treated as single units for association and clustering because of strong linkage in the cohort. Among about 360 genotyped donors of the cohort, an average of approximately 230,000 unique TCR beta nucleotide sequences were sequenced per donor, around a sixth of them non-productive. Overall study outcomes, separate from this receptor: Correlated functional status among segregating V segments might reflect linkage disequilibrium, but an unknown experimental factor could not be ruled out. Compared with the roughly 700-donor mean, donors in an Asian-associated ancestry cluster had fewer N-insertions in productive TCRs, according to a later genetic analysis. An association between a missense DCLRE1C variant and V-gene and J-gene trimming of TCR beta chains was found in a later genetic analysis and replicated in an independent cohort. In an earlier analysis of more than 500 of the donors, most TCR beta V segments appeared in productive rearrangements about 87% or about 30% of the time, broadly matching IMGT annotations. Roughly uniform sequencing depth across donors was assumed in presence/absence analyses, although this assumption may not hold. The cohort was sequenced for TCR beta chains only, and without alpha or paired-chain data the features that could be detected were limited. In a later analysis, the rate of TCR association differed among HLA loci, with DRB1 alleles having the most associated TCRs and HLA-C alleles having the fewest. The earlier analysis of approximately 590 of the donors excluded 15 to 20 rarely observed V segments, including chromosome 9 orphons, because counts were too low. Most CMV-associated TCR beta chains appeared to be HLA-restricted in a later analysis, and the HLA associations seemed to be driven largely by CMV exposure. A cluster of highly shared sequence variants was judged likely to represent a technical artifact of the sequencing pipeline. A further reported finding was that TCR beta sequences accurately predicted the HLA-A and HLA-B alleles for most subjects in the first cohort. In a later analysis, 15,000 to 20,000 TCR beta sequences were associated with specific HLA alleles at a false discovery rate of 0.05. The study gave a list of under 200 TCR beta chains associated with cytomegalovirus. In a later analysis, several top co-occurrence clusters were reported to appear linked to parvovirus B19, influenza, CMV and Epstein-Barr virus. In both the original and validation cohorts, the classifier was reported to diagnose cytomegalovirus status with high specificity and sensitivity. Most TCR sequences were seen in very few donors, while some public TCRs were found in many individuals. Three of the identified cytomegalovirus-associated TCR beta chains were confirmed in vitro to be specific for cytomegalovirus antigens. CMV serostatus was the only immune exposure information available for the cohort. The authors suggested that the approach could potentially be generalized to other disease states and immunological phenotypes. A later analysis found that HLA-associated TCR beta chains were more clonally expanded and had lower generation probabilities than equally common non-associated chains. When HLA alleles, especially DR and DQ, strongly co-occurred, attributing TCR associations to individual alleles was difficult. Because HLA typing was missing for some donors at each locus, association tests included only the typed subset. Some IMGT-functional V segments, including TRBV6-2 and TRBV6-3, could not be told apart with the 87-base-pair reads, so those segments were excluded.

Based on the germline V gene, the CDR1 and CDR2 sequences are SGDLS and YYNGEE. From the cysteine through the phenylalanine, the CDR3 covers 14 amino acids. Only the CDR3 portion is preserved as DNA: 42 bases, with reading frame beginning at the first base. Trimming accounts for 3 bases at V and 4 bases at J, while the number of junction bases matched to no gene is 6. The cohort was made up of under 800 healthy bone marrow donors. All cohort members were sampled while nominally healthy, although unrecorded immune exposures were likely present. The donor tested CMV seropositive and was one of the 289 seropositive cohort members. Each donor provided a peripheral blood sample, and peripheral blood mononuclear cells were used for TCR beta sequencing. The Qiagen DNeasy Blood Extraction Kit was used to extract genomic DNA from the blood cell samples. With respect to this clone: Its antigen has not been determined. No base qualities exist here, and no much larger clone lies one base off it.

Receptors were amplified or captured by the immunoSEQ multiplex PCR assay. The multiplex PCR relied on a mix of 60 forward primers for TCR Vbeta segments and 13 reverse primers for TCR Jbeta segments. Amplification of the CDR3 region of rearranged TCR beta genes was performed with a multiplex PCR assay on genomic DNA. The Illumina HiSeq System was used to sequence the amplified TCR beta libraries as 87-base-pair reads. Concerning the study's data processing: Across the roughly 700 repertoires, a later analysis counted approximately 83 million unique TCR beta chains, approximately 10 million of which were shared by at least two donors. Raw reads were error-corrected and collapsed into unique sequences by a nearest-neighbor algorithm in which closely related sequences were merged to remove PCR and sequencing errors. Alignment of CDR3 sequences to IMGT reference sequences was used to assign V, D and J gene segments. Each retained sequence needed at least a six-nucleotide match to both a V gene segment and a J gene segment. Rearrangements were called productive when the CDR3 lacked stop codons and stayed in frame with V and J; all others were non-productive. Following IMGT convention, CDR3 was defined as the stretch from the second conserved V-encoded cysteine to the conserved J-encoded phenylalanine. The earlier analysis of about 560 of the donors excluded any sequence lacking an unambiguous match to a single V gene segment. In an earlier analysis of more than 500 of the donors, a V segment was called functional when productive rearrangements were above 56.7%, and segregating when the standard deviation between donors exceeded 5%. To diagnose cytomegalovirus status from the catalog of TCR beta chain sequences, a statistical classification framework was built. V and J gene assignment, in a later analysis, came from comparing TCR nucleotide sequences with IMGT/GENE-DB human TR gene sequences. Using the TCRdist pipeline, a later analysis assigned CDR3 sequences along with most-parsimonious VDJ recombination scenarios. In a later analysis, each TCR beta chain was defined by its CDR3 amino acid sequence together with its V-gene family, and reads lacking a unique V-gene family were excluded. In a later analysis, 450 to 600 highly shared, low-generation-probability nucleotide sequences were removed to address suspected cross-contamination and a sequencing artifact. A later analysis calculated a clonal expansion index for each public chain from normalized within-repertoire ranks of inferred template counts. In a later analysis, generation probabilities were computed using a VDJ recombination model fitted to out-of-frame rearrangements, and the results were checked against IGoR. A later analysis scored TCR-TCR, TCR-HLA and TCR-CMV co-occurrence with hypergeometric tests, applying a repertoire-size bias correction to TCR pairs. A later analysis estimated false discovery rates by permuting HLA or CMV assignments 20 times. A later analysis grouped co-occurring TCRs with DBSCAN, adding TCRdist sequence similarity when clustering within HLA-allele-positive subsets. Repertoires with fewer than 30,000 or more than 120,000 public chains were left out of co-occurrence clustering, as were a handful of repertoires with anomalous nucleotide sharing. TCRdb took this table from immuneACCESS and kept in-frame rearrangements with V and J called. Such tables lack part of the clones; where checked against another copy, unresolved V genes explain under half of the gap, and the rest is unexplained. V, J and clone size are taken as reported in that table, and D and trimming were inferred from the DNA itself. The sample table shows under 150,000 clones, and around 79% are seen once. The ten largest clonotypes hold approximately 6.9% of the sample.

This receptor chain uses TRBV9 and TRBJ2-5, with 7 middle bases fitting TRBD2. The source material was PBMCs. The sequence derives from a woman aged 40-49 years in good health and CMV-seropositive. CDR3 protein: CASSESGVGETQYF. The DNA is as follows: TGTGCCAGCAGCGAAAGCGGGGTCGGAGAGACCCAGTACTTC.